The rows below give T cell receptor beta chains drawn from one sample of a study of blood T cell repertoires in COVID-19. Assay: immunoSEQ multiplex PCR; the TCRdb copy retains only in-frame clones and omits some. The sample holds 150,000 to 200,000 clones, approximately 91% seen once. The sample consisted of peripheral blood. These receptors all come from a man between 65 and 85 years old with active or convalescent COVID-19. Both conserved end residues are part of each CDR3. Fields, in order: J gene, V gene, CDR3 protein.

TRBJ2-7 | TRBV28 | CASSSPGQGRGQYF
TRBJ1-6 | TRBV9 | CASSVGGASNNSPLHF
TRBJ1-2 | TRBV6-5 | CASSPPGQGYYGYTF
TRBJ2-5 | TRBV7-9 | CASSYGMRETQYF
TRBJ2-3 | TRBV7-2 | CASSFSEEGTDTQYF
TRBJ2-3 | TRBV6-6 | CASTQTDRGFSDTQYF
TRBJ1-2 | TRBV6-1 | CASSELTGRSNGYTF
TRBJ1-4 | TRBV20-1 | CSALVAVKLFF
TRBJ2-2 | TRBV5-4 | CASSLGGRTGELFF
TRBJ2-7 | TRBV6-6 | CASIPGGYEQYF
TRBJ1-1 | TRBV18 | CASSPWAEHTEAFF
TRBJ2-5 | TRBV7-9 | CASSYPVGVDQETQYF
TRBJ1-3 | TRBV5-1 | CASSMGLGSAYHF
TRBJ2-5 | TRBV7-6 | CASSSGDNRETQYF
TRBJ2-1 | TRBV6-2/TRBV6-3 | CASSYSQPGLASEQFF
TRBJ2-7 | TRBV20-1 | CSASRTGGVLGNEQYF
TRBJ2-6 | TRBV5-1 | CASSSLGGPGANVLTF
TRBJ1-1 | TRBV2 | CASTSGQGAYTEAFF
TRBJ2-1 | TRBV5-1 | CASSLRDRAVEQFF
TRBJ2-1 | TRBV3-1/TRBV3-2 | CASSLRVKLAGDNEQFF
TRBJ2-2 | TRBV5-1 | CASSLNTGDTTGELFF
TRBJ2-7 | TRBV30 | CAWRRKGPTYEQYF
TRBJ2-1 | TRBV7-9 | CASSERASGRGEQFF
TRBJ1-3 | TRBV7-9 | CASSLVQGTGNTIYF
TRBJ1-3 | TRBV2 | CASSEERGNTIYF
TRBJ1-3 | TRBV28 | CASSPAGTHSGNTIYF
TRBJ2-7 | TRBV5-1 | CASSFGTSGMFHEQYF
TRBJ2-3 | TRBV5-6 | CASSKTLVPDTQYF
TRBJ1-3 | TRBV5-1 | CASSLVPGEGNTIYF
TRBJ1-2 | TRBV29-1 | CSGTHSGGEGYTF
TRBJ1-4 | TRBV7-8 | CASSLRDRIVATNEKLFF
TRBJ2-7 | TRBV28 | CASRDRGRETYEQYF
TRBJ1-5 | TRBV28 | CASSLGQGAQPQHF
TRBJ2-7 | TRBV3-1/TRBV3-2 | CASSQLRTGEQYF
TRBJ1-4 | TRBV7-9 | CASSPPGNNEKLFF
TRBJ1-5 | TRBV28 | CASSLRQGNGNQPQHF
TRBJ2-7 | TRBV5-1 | CASMMRQGPYEQYF
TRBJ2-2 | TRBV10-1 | CASSESRAWNTGELFF
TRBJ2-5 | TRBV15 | CATSRPGQGARETQYF
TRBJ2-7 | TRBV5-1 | CASSSTGIHEQYF
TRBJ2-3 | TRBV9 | CASSVAGRRTDTQYF
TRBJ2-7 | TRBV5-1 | CASSSSGQVRSEQYF
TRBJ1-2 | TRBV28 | CASSLWGTANYGYTF
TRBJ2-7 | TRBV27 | CASSLSPSQGGTSYEQYF
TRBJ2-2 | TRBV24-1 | CATSAPLGGRNTGELFF
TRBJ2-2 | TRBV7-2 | CASSLGLAGLTGELFF
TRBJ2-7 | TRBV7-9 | CASSLGTGSSYEQYF
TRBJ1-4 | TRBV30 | CAWSGTGSEKLFF